This T cell receptor beta chain stems from a study of CD8+ T cells in alopecia areata. Treatment: oral pan-JAK inhibitor, 5-10 mg twice daily. Extraction of RNA preceded its reverse transcription into cDNA, which served as the sequencing template. Here immunoSEQ multiplex PCR was the method, and the copy in TCRdb shows in-frame clones only, minus some. The sample lists around 100,000 clones, roughly three fifths occurring once. V was pared by 5 bases and J by 6 bases, with 7 bases of the junction left unmatched. There are 13 residues in the CDR3. Germline V gene lookup returns CDR1 PRHDT and CDR2 FYEKMQ (reference sequence).

The specimen was CD8+ T cells sorted from blood, collected at week 24, from a patient treated with tofacitinib. The receptor was derived from a human donor with alopecia areata. The chain recombines TRBV13 with TRBJ2-7; 7 positions match TRBD1. The CDR3 sequence: CASSLDRQGEQYF. In nucleotides, the CDR3 is TGTGCCAGCAGCCTGGACAGGCAGGGCGAGCAGTACTTC.